This TCR beta chain emerged from a study of blood T cell repertoires in COVID-19. At the level of the study: Donors in the United States, Italy and Spain gave samples during acute or convalescent COVID-19. PBMCs, B-cell-depleted T cells, or T cells provided the cDNA or gDNA that made up the material.

Recruited during active infection, patients (from Seattle) were subsequently followed longitudinally. The germline CDR1 and CDR2 sequences are LNHDA and SQIVND (reference sequence). Trimming took 5 bases from V and 4 from J; bases not matched to a gene: 9. The CDR3 consists of 16 residues. Method: immunoSEQ multiplex PCR; TCRdb's copy keeps in-frame clones and lacks some. The sample lists more than 300,000 clones; 87% were seen once. This chain connects TRBV19 to TRBJ2-7; TRBD1 agrees at 12 bases. What was sequenced was peripheral blood. This TCR was recovered from a woman under 40 with COVID-19, enrolled during active disease. The CDR3 DNA sequence: TGTGCCAGTAGTTCGCGACCGGGACAGGGGGCTTACGAGCAGTACTTC. It encodes CASSSRPGQGAYEQYF.